This TCR beta chain is drawn from a study of naive and memory T cell subsets. Study-level points and caveats: Over 95% of naive TCR sequences appeared only once after error correction, unlike memory subsets. A clonotype means one alpha or beta sequence, not an alpha/beta pair.

Germline V lookup: CDR1 KGHSH, CDR2 LQKENI. This CDR3 comprises 17 residues. V lost 5 bases, J lost 0 bases, and 18 bases lay in between. CD4 T cells were positively selected, then CD8 T cells from the CD4-negative fraction. Concerning this clonotype itself: Its antigen is currently unknown.

The beta constant-region primer was an equimolar mix of two oligonucleotides covering TRBC1 and TRBC2. In TCRdb, the UMI-ligation and nested PCR reads were re-called with MiXCR into one record per CDR3 protein. The data show approximately 89,000 distinct CDR3 sequences, about 7% seen once. This TCR derives from a human donor in good health. The sample taken for sequencing was central memory CD4+ T cells from blood. The J gene is TRBJ2-3, the V gene TRBV18; TRBD1 is a possible D gene (5 bases). CDR3 region: CASSSLETQESTDTQYF. The CDR3 nucleotides read TGTGCCAGCTCATCCCTCGAGACACAGGAGAGCACAGATACGCAGTATTTT.